This TCR beta chain appears in the sequencing data of a study of control samples from healthy donors and cancer patients. This CDR3 has 14 residues. Germline assignment: CDR1 SGHTA and CDR2 FQGNSA. The V end lost 5 bases, the J end lost 4 bases, and 14 bases lay between the germline ends. Clones were read by immunoSEQ multiplex PCR, and TCRdb kept only the in-frame ones, dropping some. The sample records approximately 86,000 clones, 80% to 95% being singletons. The chain couples TRBV7-2 to TRBJ1-2; the D gene is possibly TRBD1 (6 bases). This receptor was obtained from a woman in her 30s in good health. The source material was blood. The CDR3 DNA sequence: TGTGCCAGCAGCCAACAGGGTGGGGGCTATGGCTACACCTTC. This codes for CASSQQGGGYGYTF.